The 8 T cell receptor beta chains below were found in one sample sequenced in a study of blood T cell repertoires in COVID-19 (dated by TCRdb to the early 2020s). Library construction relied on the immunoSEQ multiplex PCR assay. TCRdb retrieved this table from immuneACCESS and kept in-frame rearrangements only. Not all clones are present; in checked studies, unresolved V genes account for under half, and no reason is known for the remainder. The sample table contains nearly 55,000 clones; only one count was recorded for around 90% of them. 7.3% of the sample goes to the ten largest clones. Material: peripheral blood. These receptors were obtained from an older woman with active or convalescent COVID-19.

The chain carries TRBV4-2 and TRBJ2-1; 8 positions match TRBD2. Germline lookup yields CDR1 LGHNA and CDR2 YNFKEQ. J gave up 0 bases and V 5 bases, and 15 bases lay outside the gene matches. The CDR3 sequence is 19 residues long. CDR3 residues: CASSDRLKRSGSSYNEQFF. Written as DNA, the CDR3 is TGTGCCAGCAGCGACAGGTTAAAACGAAGCGGGAGCTCCTACAATGAGCAGTTCTTC.

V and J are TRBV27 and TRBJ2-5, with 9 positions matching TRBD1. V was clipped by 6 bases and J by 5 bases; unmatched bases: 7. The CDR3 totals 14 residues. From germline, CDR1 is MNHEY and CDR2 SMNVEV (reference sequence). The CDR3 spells CASRGQGGSETQYF. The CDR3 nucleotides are TGTGCCAGCAGGGGACAGGGAGGGTCGGAGACCCAGTACTTC.

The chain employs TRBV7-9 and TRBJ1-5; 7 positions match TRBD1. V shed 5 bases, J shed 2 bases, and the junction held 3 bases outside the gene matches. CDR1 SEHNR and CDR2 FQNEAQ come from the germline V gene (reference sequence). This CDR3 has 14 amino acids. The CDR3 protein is CASSPGTGNQPQHF. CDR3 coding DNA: TGTGCCAGCAGCCCGGGGACAGGCAATCAGCCCCAGCATTTT.

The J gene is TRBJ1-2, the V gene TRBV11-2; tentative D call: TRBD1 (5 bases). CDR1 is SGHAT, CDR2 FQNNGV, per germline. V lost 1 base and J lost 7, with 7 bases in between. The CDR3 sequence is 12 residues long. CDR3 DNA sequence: TGTGCCAGCAGCTTAGGGGGCGGTGGCTACACCTTC. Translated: CASSLGGGGYTF.

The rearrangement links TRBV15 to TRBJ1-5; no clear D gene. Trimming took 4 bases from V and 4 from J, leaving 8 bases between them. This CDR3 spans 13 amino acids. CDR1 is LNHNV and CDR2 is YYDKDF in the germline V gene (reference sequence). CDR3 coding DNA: TGTGCCACCAGCACACAGTTAAATCAGCCCCAGCATTTT. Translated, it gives CATSTQLNQPQHF.

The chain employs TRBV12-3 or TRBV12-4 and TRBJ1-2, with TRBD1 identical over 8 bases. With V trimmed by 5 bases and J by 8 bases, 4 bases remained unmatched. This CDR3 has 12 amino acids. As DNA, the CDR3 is TGTGCCAGCAGTCCCGACAGGGGAGGCTACACCTTC. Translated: CASSPDRGGYTF.

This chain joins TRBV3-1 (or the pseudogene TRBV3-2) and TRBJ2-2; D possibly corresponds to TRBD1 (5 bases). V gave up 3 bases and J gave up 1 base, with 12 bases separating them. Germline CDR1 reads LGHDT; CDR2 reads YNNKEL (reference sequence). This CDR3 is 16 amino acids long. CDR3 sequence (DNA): TGTGCCAGCAGCCAGGGGCCACCACAGAACACCGGGGAGCTGTTTTTT. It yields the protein CASSQGPPQNTGELFF.

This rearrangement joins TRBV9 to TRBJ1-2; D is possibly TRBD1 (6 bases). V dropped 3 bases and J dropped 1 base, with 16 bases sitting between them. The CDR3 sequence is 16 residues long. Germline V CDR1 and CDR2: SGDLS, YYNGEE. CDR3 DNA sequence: TGTGCCAGCAGCGATTCGACAGGAGTCCTTAACTATGGCTACACCTTC. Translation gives CASSDSTGVLNYGYTF.